This T cell receptor beta chain was identified in a study of T-cell reconstitution after alpha-beta-depleted transplantation in children. Construction of the TCRbeta library involved unique molecular identifiers. One entry per CDR3 protein, called by TCRdb with MiXCR from the PCR reads. The sample lists a few hundred thousand distinct CDR3 sequences; about an eighth were seen once. The junction had 5 bases not matched to a gene; V was cut back by 0 bases and J by 2 bases. Germline V gives CDR1 SGDLS, CDR2 YYNGEE. CDR3 length equals 15 residues. In its sample, this clonotype was seen many times. Sequenced material: PBMCs from the stem cell graft donor, taken from the stem cell graft. This sequence originates from a human donor who donated a stem cell graft to a child with combined immunodeficiency. The chain links TRBV9 to TRBJ2-7; the match to TRBD2 covers 7 bases. The chain's CDR3 is CASSVASGYTYEQYF. The CDR3 DNA is TGTGCCAGCAGCGTAGCTAGCGGATATACCTACGAGCAGTACTTC.